These 17 T cell receptor beta chains came from one sample sequenced in a study of T cells in Graves' hyperthyroidism and ophthalmopathy. The investigators amplified TCR beta CDR3 regions from RNA transcripts. The primer set for the first-round RT-PCR of the TCR CDR3 was HTBI. TCRdb analysed the multiplex PCR reads with MiXCR anew, one entry per CDR3 protein. Of 500,000 to 750,000 distinct CDR3 sequences detected, just over 45% appear once; the ten largest clones hold about 7.8%. Sequenced input: peripheral blood or thyroid tissue (not recorded which). Receptor source: a woman between 18 and 29 years old with Graves' hyperthyroidism.

This clonotype occurred a few times. The chain carries TRBV6-6 and TRBJ2-7; 7 bases agree with TRBD2. Germline trimming cut 4 bases from V and 2 bases from J; bases unmatched to any gene: 14. The CDR3 is 17 amino acids. CDR1 is MNHNY and CDR2 is SVGAGI in the germline V gene (reference sequence). This CDR3 reads CASSSTGGGRLTYEQYF. For the CDR3, the DNA is TGTGCCAGCAGTTCCACTGGGGGGGGTCGACTAACCTACGAGCAGTACTTC.

This clonotype was detected only a few times. The gene calls are TRBV30 and TRBJ2-7; D is perhaps TRBD1 (6 bases). There are 13 residues in the CDR3. Germline-derived CDR1 and CDR2 are GTSNPN and SVGIG (reference sequence). Trimming took 5 bases from V and 7 from J, leaving 18 bases between them. CDR3 region: CAWAGTPVVEQYF. For the CDR3, the DNA is TGTGCCTGGGCCGGGACACCTGTTGTGGAGCAGTACTTC.

This clonotype was picked up many times. The chain uses TRBV5-8 and TRBJ2-5, with TRBD1 matching 7 bases. The trim removed 4 bases at V and 5 bases at J, leaving 5 bases unmatched. CDR1 and CDR2 (germline): SGHTS, YDEGEE. The CDR3 consists of 13 residues. CDR3 sequence: CASSRQGSETQYF. As DNA, the CDR3 is TGTGCCAGCAGCCGACAGGGTTCGGAGACCCAGTACTTC. The full variable domain, rest sourced from reference TRBV5-8 and TRBJ2-5, is EAGVTQSPTHLIKTRGQQATLRCSPISGHTSVYWYQQALGLGLQFLLWYDEGEERNRGNFPPRFSGRQFPNYSSELNVNALELEDSALYLCASSRQGSETQYFGPGTRLLVL.

In this sample, this clonotype turned up a few times. The chain couples TRBV7-9 to TRBJ1-2, with a possible D match to TRBD1 (5 bases). CDR1 is SEHNR, CDR2 FQNEAQ, per germline (reference sequence). V lost 4 bases and J 3 bases, leaving 9 bases between the germline ends. The CDR3 length is 13 residues. The CDR3 spells CASSSETDYGYTF. Here the CDR3 DNA reads TGTGCCAGCAGCTCAGAGACAGACTATGGCTACACCTTC.

This clonotype has a single count. At one of its ends the junction is not consistent with the germline gene, which may arise from a read error. The chain carries TRBV9 and TRBJ1-4; D is undetermined. The CDR3 is 17 residues long. The germline CDR1 and CDR2 sequences are SGDLS and YYNGEE. The CDR3 here is CASSAAGVRATNENLFF. The CDR3 nucleotides read TGTGCCAGCAGCGCCGCAGGCGTCCGGGCAACTAATGAAAATCTGTTTTTT. The whole variable domain, filled in from reference TRBV9 and TRBJ1-4, reads DSGVTQTPKHLITATGQRVTLRCSPRSGDLSVYWYQQSLDQGLQFLIQYYNGEERAKGNILERFSAQQFPDLHSELNLSSLELGDSALYFCASSAAGVRATNENLFFGSGTQLSVL.

This clonotype was detected ten times or more. This rearrangement joins TRBV6-6 to TRBJ1-5; D may be TRBD1 (6 bases). V gave up 6 bases and J gave up 6 bases, with 21 bases separating them. The CDR3 length is 16 residues. CDR1 is MNHNY and CDR2 is SVGAGI in the germline V gene (reference sequence). The CDR3: CASSPTLGWGPQPQHF. The CDR3 DNA sequence: TGTGCCAGCAGCCCGACCCTTGGTTGGGGGCCTCAGCCCCAGCATTTT.

This clonotype was found many times. The chain links TRBV7-3 to TRBJ1-1; 7 nucleotides match TRBD1. Germline V gene data show CDR1 as SGHTA and CDR2 as FQGTGA. The CDR3 runs to 14 residues. Trimming cost V 2 bases and J 6 bases; bases outside gene matches: 6. In DNA, the CDR3 is TGTGCCAGCAGCTTAGGCCAGGGGGACCCTGAAGCTTTCTTT. Translation gives CASSLGQGDPEAFF. Full variable domain (missing parts from reference TRBV7-3 and TRBJ1-1): GAGVSQTPSNKVTEKGKYVELRCDPISGHTALYWYRQSLGQGPEFLIYFQGTGAADDSGLPNDRFFAVRPEGSVSTLKIQRTERGDSAVYLCASSLGQGDPEAFFGQGTRLTVV.

As DNA, the CDR3 is TGTGCCAGCAGCCAGGGTTGGGAGCAGTACTTC. It encodes CASSQGWEQYF. The chain carries TRBV3-1 and TRBJ2-7; D is undetermined. CDR1 is LGHDT, CDR2 YNNKEL, per germline (reference sequence). The germline V and J ends were trimmed by 3 bases and 7 bases, with 7 bases remaining between them. The CDR3 has 11 residues.

This clonotype was detected ten times or more. V usage is TRBV24-1 and J usage is TRBJ2-7; 11 positions match TRBD1. The CDR3 loop spans 15 amino acids. The junction had 3 bases not matched to a gene; V was cut back by 3 bases and J by 3 bases. Looked up from germline, CDR1 is KGHDR and CDR2 is SFDVKD. CDR3 nucleotide sequence: TGTGCCACCAGTGATACTGGGACAGGGGGCTACGAGCAGTACTTC. This gives the protein CATSDTGTGGYEQYF.

The sample holds many counts of this clonotype. The chain has TRBV30 and TRBJ1-5, with a weak D call TRBD1 (6 bases). The CDR3 loop spans 13 amino acids. Trimming removed 3 bases at V and 2 bases at J, with 8 bases between. CDR1 GTSNPN and CDR2 SVGIG come from the germline V gene (reference sequence). CDR3 DNA sequence: TGTGCCTGGAGAGGACAGCGCAATCAGCCCCAGCATTTT. It translates to CAWRGQRNQPQHF.

This clonotype was recorded many times. The chain combines TRBV5-1 with TRBJ1-2; no reliable D call. Trimming stripped 1 base from V and 5 bases from J, with 12 bases between. The CDR3 length is 14 residues. Germline V gives CDR1 SGHRS, CDR2 YFSETQ. The CDR3 reads CASSLFDLSYGYTF. CDR3 DNA sequence: TGCGCCAGCAGCTTGTTTGACCTGAGTTATGGCTACACCTTC.

The table lists this clonotype with many counts. The chain links TRBV6-1 to TRBJ1-1; D unresolved. V shed 7 bases and J shed 5 bases, with 14 bases lying between them. The CDR3 runs 13 residues. Germline V CDR1 and CDR2: MNHNS, SASEGT. Here the CDR3 reads CASTSAMGTEAFF. Written as DNA, the CDR3 is TGTGCCAGCACGTCAGCCATGGGTACTGAAGCTTTCTTT.

The chain is built from TRBV2 and TRBJ1-2, with D unresolved. This CDR3 comprises 12 residues. Germline V lookup: CDR1 SNHLY, CDR2 FYNNEI. V gave up 6 bases and J gave up 11 bases, with 16 bases separating them. The CDR3 sequence is CASRIESGGYTF. DNA of the CDR3: TGTGCCAGCAGGATCGAGTCGGGAGGTTACACCTTC. Full variable domain (outside the CDR3, taken from reference TRBV2 and TRBJ1-2): EPEVTQTPSHQVTQMGQEVILRCVPISNHLYFYWYRQILGQKVEFLVSFYNNEISEKSEIFDDQFSVERPDGSNFTLKIRSTKLEDSAMYFCASRIESGGYTFGSGTRLTVV.

This clonotype was found many times. This chain uses TRBV29-1 with TRBJ2-5; D ambiguous. The V and J ends lost 4 bases and 5 bases respectively, with 11 bases between them. The CDR3 is 12 amino acids. CDR1 and CDR2 from the germline V gene are SQVTM and ANQGSEA. Written as DNA, the CDR3 is TGCAGCGTTGTTGAGGTTGTCGAGACCCAGTACTTC. The encoded protein is CSVVEVVETQYF.

This clonotype has a count of ten or more. This chain links TRBV6-1 with TRBJ2-7; 12 nucleotides match TRBD2. Germline CDR1 MNHNS, CDR2 SASEGT. CDR3 length: 17 amino acids. The ends lost 5 bases at V and 2 bases at J; junction bases unmatched: 10. This CDR3 is CASSPLMTSGRPYEQYF. In DNA form, the CDR3 reads TGTGCCAGCAGTCCTCTTATGACTAGCGGGAGACCCTACGAGCAGTACTTC.

This clonotype was picked up one time. CDR3 nucleotide sequence: TGTGCCAGCAGCTTAAGCAAGGGCAGTGAAGCTTTCTTT. Translating gives CASSLSKGSEAFF. This chain links TRBV7-9 with TRBJ1-1; D is undetermined. Germline V gene sequence: CDR1 SEHNR, CDR2 FQNEAQ (reference sequence). The CDR3 extends over 13 amino acids. V shed 2 bases and J shed 7 bases, with 11 bases lying between them.

Of note for this clonotype: At one end the junction does not follow the germline gene, possibly because of a read error. The rearrangement joins TRBV25-1 to TRBJ2-2; tentatively, D is TRBD2 (5 bases). The CDR3 sequence is 16 residues long. From germline, CDR1 is MGHDK and CDR2 SYGVNS. The CDR3 sequence: CASSESELSNVGELFF. The DNA for the CDR3 is TGTGCCAGCAGTGAATCGGAGCTAAGCAACGTCGGGGAGTTGTTTTTT.